A selection of T cell receptor beta chains follows, all from one sample in a study of T cell repertoires in cytomegalovirus infection. What these receptors recognize is not known. TCRdb reprocessed the reads with MiXCR, giving one entry per CDR3 protein. In the table there are under 450,000 distinct CDR3 sequences, nearly 35% of which are singletons. Here the sequenced sample was cultured PBMCs, taken from culture after CMV antigen stimulation. The receptors derive from a human donor in good health (CMV status not recorded). Some clones in this sample may be carry-over from other donors' samples. Both conserved end residues are part of each CDR3. The D gene is left open where the match is weak. Only some rows state a clone size, as once, few, many or a class for expanded clones.

j_call clone_size v_call d_call cdr3_nt cdr3_aa
TRBJ2-5 many TRBV7-2 . TGTGCCAGCAGCTTAGCACAGGCGAAGGAGACCCAGTACTTC CASSLAQAKETQYF
TRBJ2-6 few TRBV5-4 . TGTGCCAGCAGCTGGGAGAGCTCTGGGGCCAACGTCCTGACTTTC CASSWESSGANVLTF
TRBJ1-3 many TRBV27 . TGTGCCAGCAGTCACAGGGAGGGCTCTGGAAACACCATATATTTT CASSHREGSGNTIYF
TRBJ2-1 many TRBV6-1 TRBD2 TGTGCCAGCAGTGAAGGGCTAGCGGAAAATGAGCAGTTCTTC CASSEGLAENEQFF
TRBJ2-3 many TRBV11-2 . TGTGCCAGCAGCTTAGTTAGGGATACGCAGTATTTT CASSLVRDTQYF
TRBJ2-7 few TRBV30 . TGTGCCTGGAGTGCGACAACCTACGAGCAGTACTTC CAWSATTYEQYF
TRBJ2-1 . TRBV3-1 . TGTGCCAGCAGCCAAGGTCTAACACCCAATGAGCAGTTCTTC CASSQGLTPNEQFF
TRBJ2-5 . TRBV11-2 . TGTGCCAGCAGCTGGACGGGGCTAACCCAAGAGACCCAGTACTTC CASSWTGLTQETQYF
TRBJ2-3 . TRBV20-1 . TGCAGTGCTAGTATCACAGATACGCAGTATTTT CSASITDTQYF
TRBJ2-3 many TRBV7-2 TRBD2 TGTGCCAGCAGCTTAGGAAGCGGGAGTGTAGATACGCAGTATTTT CASSLGSGSVDTQYF
TRBJ2-6 . TRBV19 . TGTGCCAGTAGTATAGGGGCAGGTCAAAGAACCCCCTCTGGGGCCAACGTCCTGACTTTC CASSIGAGQRTPSGANVLTF
TRBJ1-1 . TRBV24-1 . TGTGCCACCAGTGATTCTTCTAGTGATGAAGCTTTCTTT CATSDSSSDEAFF
TRBJ2-3 few TRBV6-2/TRBV6-3 TRBD2 TGTGCCAGCAGTTATTTCGGGACTAGCGGATCCACAGATACGCAGTATTTT CASSYFGTSGSTDTQYF
TRBJ2-7 . TRBV7-3 TRBD1 TGTGCCAGCAGCCTCGGACAGGGATACCTCTACGAGCAGTACTTC CASSLGQGYLYEQYF
TRBJ1-5 . TRBV2 . TGTGCCAGCAGTGAACGAGATAGCAATCAGCCCCAGCATTTT CASSERDSNQPQHF
TRBJ2-3 . TRBV28 TRBD1 TGTGCCAGCAGGCAAAAGGACAGGGGACTCAGCACAGATACGCAGTATTTT CASRQKDRGLSTDTQYF
TRBJ1-2 . TRBV6-6 . TGTGCCAGCAGAGAGACAGGAGTTAACTATGGCTACACCTTC CASRETGVNYGYTF
TRBJ1-3 . TRBV7-8 . TGTGCCAGCAGCCACGGACGGATAAGCTCTGGAAACACCATATATTTT CASSHGRISSGNTIYF
TRBJ1-2 . TRBV12-3/TRBV12-4 . TGTGCCAGCAGTCCGGGCCCGAACTATGGCTACACCTTC CASSPGPNYGYTF
TRBJ2-1 . TRBV7-2 . TGTGCCAGCAGCTCGACAAGGATGGAGCAGTTCTTC CASSSTRMEQFF
TRBJ2-3 few TRBV7-6 . TGTGCCAGCAGCTTCAGGGGTTTTACAGATACGCAGTATTTT CASSFRGFTDTQYF
TRBJ2-2 . TRBV7-2 . TGTGCCAGCAGCTTAGTCGGGGCCCGGGGCACCGGGGAGCTGTTTTTT CASSLVGARGTGELFF
TRBJ2-2 . TRBV6-5 TRBD2 TGTGCCAGCACTCGGGGGGTGGGGACCGGGGAGCTGTTTTTT CASTRGVGTGELFF
TRBJ2-5 . TRBV11-2 TRBD1 TGTGCCAGCAGACCGGTACAGGGGCCCGAGGCCCAGTACTTC CASRPVQGPEAQYF
TRBJ2-7 . TRBV27 TRBD1 TGTGCCAGCACCCAGACAGGGCGGCACGAGCAGTACTTC CASTQTGRHEQYF
TRBJ1-2 . TRBV6-2/TRBV6-3 . TGTGCCAGCAGTTACACGCGGGGCGCCGGTGGCTACACCTTC CASSYTRGAGGYTF
TRBJ1-3 many TRBV7-2 TRBD1 TGTGCCAGCAGTTCCCTGGACAGGTTTAGGAACACCATATATTTT CASSSLDRFRNTIYF
TRBJ2-3 few TRBV5-1 . TGCGCCAGCAGCCAAGAGCGGGATACGCAGTATTTT CASSQERDTQYF
TRBJ1-2 . TRBV7-9 . TGTGCCAGCGAAGATCAGCAACCTAACTATGGCTACACCTTC CASEDQQPNYGYTF
TRBJ1-1 . TRBV7-2 . TGTGCCAGCAACCCAGCAGGGCTCCTGAACACTGAAGCTTTCTTT CASNPAGLLNTEAFF